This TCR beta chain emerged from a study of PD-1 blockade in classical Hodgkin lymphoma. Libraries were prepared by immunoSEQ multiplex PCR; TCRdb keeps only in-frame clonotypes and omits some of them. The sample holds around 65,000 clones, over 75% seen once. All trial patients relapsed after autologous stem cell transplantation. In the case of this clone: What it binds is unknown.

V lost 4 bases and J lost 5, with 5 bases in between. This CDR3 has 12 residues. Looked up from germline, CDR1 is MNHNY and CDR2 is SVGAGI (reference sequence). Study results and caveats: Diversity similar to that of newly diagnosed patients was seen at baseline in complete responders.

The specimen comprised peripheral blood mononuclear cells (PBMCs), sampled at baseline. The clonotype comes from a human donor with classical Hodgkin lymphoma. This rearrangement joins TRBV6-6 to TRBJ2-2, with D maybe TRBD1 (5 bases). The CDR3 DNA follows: TGTGCCAGCAGTTCAGGGACCGGGGAGCTGTTTTTT. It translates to CASSSGTGELFF.